One sample yielded the 19 T cell receptor beta chains listed below, sequenced in a study of post-analysis software for immune sequencing data. General study points: Included in a set of a few TRBV segments more frequent in patients than controls were TRBV5-6, TRBV5-1 and TRBV20-1.

No antigen is known for these receptors. Presence of unique molecular identifiers characterized the TCR beta cDNA libraries. TCRdb analysed the PCR reads with MiXCR anew, one entry per CDR3 protein. The top ten hold 6% of the sample, which has more than 500,000 distinct CDR3 sequences, roughly 34% seen once. Sequences were obtained from blood. These receptors all stem from a girl aged 2-17 years with multiple sclerosis.

V and J are TRBV20-1 and TRBJ1-1; D might be TRBD1 (6 bases). Germline lookup yields CDR1 DFQATT and CDR2 SNEGSKA (reference sequence). V was trimmed by 6 bases and J by 3 bases, leaving 14 bases between them. The CDR3 has 13 residues. CDR3: CSASYNRDTEAFF. The CDR3 DNA reads as TGCAGTGCCTCATATAACAGGGACACTGAAGCTTTCTTT.

A few counts support this clonotype. The chain joins TRBV10-2 to TRBJ1-5, with 7 bases that match TRBD1. CDR3 length: 15 residues. V lost 0 bases and J lost 5; bases outside the gene matches: 4. Per the germline V gene, CDR1 is WSHSY and CDR2 is SAAADI. For the CDR3, the DNA is TGCGCCAGCAGTGAGTCAGGGGGCGATTATCAGCCCCAGCATTTT. This codes for CASSESGGDYQPQHF.

The gene calls are TRBV6-6 and TRBJ2-7, with TRBD2 matching 8 bases. CDR1 MNHNY and CDR2 SVGAGI come from the germline V gene (reference sequence). Germline trimming cut 2 bases from V and 2 bases from J; bases unmatched to any gene: 5. The CDR3 loop spans 15 amino acids. CDR3 residues: CASSYRAGVPYEQYF. The CDR3 nucleotides read TGTGCCAGCAGTTACAGAGCGGGGGTTCCCTACGAGCAGTACTTC.

The rearrangement joins TRBV12-3 or TRBV12-4 to TRBJ1-2, with D perhaps matching TRBD1 (6 bases). V lost 5 bases to trimming and J lost 4 bases, with 17 bases between them. The CDR3 spans 15 residues. The CDR3 is CASSPDQGLIYGYTF. CDR3 sequence (DNA): TGTGCCAGCAGTCCCGATCAGGGGCTGATCTATGGCTACACCTTC.

The chain combines TRBV5-1 with TRBJ2-6; 8 positions agree with TRBD1. CDR3 size: 16 residues. V was clipped by 3 bases and J by 5 bases; unmatched bases: 7. The germline CDR1 and CDR2 sequences are SGHRS and YFSETQ. The CDR3 region has the DNA TGCGCCAGCAGCTCGGGACAGGTGGGATGGGCCAACGTCCTGACTTTC. Translated: CASSSGQVGWANVLTF.

This clonotype has a handful of counts. V and J are TRBV19 and TRBJ1-2, with TRBD1 matching 8 bases. This CDR3 has 14 amino acids. The germline gives CDR1 LNHDA, CDR2 SQIVND (reference sequence). J gave up 5 bases and V 3 bases, and 5 bases lay outside the gene matches. CDR3: CASSIYRGEYGYTF. For the CDR3, the DNA is TGTGCCAGTAGTATCTACAGGGGGGAGTATGGCTACACCTTC. The full variable domain, rest sourced from reference TRBV19 and TRBJ1-2, is DGGITQSPKYLFRKEGQNVTLSCEQNLNHDAMYWYRQDPGQGLRLIYYSQIVNDFQKGDIAEGYSVSREKKESFPLTVTSAQKNPTAFYLCASSIYRGEYGYTFGSGTRLTVV.

The chain joins TRBV9 to TRBJ1-1; D remains unclear. The germline V gene encodes CDR1 SGDLS and CDR2 YYNGEE. There are 14 residues in the CDR3. The ends were cut back, 1 base at V and 4 bases at J, with 11 bases in the middle. The CDR3 is CASSVRVGSTEAFF. CDR3 in DNA: TGTGCCAGCAGCGTAAGGGTAGGGTCCACTGAAGCTTTCTTT.

A few counts support this clonotype. The chain is built from TRBV15 and TRBJ2-2; 10 positions match TRBD1. From germline, CDR1 is LNHNV and CDR2 YYDKDF (reference sequence). V was clipped by 2 bases and J by 4 bases; unmatched bases: 1. This CDR3 spans 15 amino acids. The CDR3: CATSRRQGATGELFF. The CDR3 DNA reads TGTGCCACCAGCAGAAGACAGGGGGCCACCGGGGAGCTGTTTTTT.

The chain couples TRBV6-1 to TRBJ2-5; 9 positions agree with TRBD1. The V gene's germline CDR1 is MNHNS and CDR2 SASEGT. The CDR3 runs to 14 residues. V was clipped by 7 bases and J by 11 bases; unmatched bases: 14. The CDR3 here is CASTPGTGTGEQYF. CDR3 in DNA: TGTGCCAGCACCCCAGGGACAGGGACGGGGGAGCAGTACTTC.

This clonotype appeared once. This rearrangement joins TRBV7-2 to TRBJ1-1; D gene uncertain. From germline, CDR1 is SGHTA and CDR2 FQGNSA. V was shortened by 1 base and J by 6 bases, with 12 bases between the two germline ends. The CDR3 is 14 residues long. The DNA for the CDR3 is TGTGCCAGCAGCTTAGAGTTCGCTAGTGCTGAAGCTTTCTTT. It is translated as CASSLEFASAEAFF.

The chain is built from TRBV12-3 or TRBV12-4 and TRBJ2-3; 8 nucleotides align to TRBD1. The CDR3 covers 18 residues. V was clipped by 5 bases and J by 1 base; unmatched bases: 14. The CDR3 sequence is CASSRNPGAGGGTDTQYF. In DNA form, the CDR3 reads TGTGCCAGCAGTCGAAACCCCGGGGCAGGGGGCGGCACAGATACGCAGTATTTT.

The chain combines TRBV6-5 with TRBJ2-7, with a weak D call TRBD2 (5 bases). This CDR3 is built from 14 residues. With 6 bases removed from V and 3 bases from J, the gap between germline ends came to 15 bases. CDR1 is MNHEY and CDR2 is SVGAGI in the germline V gene. In DNA, the CDR3 is TGTGCCAGCAGGTACGGGGTGTCGGGCTACGAGCAGTACTTC. Amino acid sequence: CASRYGVSGYEQYF.

This clonotype has a handful of counts. This rearrangement joins TRBV4-1 to TRBJ2-5; D perhaps matches TRBD1 (6 bases). The germline CDR1 and CDR2 sequences are MGHRA and YSYEKL. The CDR3 loop spans 15 amino acids. V lost 4 bases and J lost 3, with 15 bases in between. CDR3 in DNA: TGCGCCAGCAGCCCCTACACCTACAGGGAAGAGACCCAGTACTTC. Its translation: CASSPYTYREETQYF.

CDR3 sequence (DNA): TGTGCCAGCAGTGAATTCTCCCTAGCGGCCTCTAGCACAGATACGCAGTATTTT. Translation gives CASSEFSLAASSTDTQYF. This chain uses TRBV6-1 with TRBJ2-3, with 7 bases lining up with TRBD2. The germline CDR1 and CDR2 sequences are MNHNS and SASEGT. The CDR3 is 18 amino acids. V was clipped by 2 bases and J by 0 bases; unmatched bases: 11.

The gene calls are TRBV20-1 and TRBJ1-1; D possibly corresponds to TRBD1 (6 bases). The CDR3 runs to 14 residues. Germline V lookup: CDR1 DFQATT, CDR2 SNEGSKA (reference sequence). Between the trimmed V and J ends, which lost 5 bases and 4 bases, there was a span of 17 bases. CDR3 region: CSAPGWLGGTEAFF. As DNA, the CDR3 is TGCAGTGCTCCCGGGTGGTTAGGGGGCACTGAAGCTTTCTTT.

CDR3 sequence: CASSFGLTTDTQYF. CDR3 in DNA: TGCGCCAGCAGCTTTGGTCTGACCACAGATACGCAGTATTTT. The chain carries TRBV5-1 and TRBJ2-3, with unresolved D. CDR1 and CDR2 (germline): SGHRS, YFSETQ. V lost 2 bases, J lost 2 bases, and 9 bases lay in between. CDR3 length equals 14 residues.

There are a few counts of this clonotype. The chain uses TRBV5-5 and TRBJ1-4, with a tentative D call TRBD1 (5 bases). V lost 4 bases and J lost 7, with 11 bases in between. Germline CDR1 and CDR2: SGHKS and YYEKEE (reference sequence). The length of the CDR3 is 13 residues. CDR3 residues: CASSLVRAEKLFF. The CDR3 nucleotides read TGTGCCAGCAGCCTTGTCAGGGCTGAAAAACTGTTTTTT.

The rearrangement links TRBV18 to TRBJ2-4; unclear D gene. Trimming took 8 bases from V and 3 from J, leaving 14 bases between them. The CDR3 has 14 amino acids. In germline, CDR1 is KGHSH, CDR2 LQKENI. The CDR3 sequence: CASGFGLSKNIQYF. The CDR3 bases are TGTGCCAGCGGGTTCGGGCTCAGCAAAAACATTCAGTACTTC.

This clonotype was counted a few times. The chain uses TRBV20-1 and TRBJ1-5; 9 nucleotides line up with TRBD1. Per the germline V gene, CDR1 is DFQATT and CDR2 is SNEGSKA (reference sequence). CDR3 size: 15 residues. The trim removed 1 base at V and 3 bases at J, leaving 4 bases unmatched. CDR3 bases: TGCAGTGCTAGAGCCGGGACAGGGTCCAATCAGCCCCAGCATTTT. Translating gives CSARAGTGSNQPQHF.